The source of this T cell receptor (beta chain) is a study of regulatory T cells in long-lasting Graves disease. Points from the study as a whole: Persistent Graves' patients showed a TCR diversity that was lower than that of newly diagnosed ones.

This clonotype was counted only a few times. Its matching antigen is unknown. Combining iRepertoire HTBI primers with Arm-PCR of CDR3 regions, the authors built TCR beta libraries. One entry per CDR3 protein, called by TCRdb with MiXCR from the multiplex PCR reads. Of approximately 490,000 distinct CDR3 sequences listed, roughly 17% are singletons. This CDR3 is 16 amino acids long. With 2 bases clipped from V and 5 bases from J, the junction kept 9 bases outside the gene matches. Germline V gene sequence: CDR1 MNHEY, CDR2 SVGEGT. Documented time point: newly diagnosed GD, antithyroid drugs for less than 3 months. TCR sequences were obtained from RNA taken from PBMCs. Another study also made use of these data, one on T cells in Graves' hyperthyroidism and ophthalmopathy. That source adds: TCR CDR3 underwent first-round RT-PCR with the HTBI primer set. Most clonotypes that expanded in the thyroid above 0.001 also showed up in blood.

This clonotype originated in a man aged 40-50 years with Graves disease. The gene calls are TRBV6-2 or TRBV6-3 and TRBJ2-1; 7 nucleotides match TRBD2. The input for sequencing was peripheral blood mononuclear cells (PBMCs), taken at new diagnosis, from a patient treated with antithyroid drugs. CDR3 in amino acids: CASSYKPSGLNNEQFF. CDR3 DNA: TGTGCCAGCAGTTACAAACCTAGCGGCCTTAACAATGAGCAGTTCTTC.